One sample yielded the 17 T cell receptor beta chains listed below, sequenced in a study of T cells in Graves' hyperthyroidism and ophthalmopathy. TCR beta CDR3 region amplification was performed from RNA transcripts. RT-PCR in the first round (using the HTBI primer set) targeted the TCR CDR3. One entry per CDR3 protein, called by TCRdb with MiXCR from the multiplex PCR reads. This sample has over 650,000 distinct CDR3 sequences, with approximately 16% found just once. The sample was blood. The receptor set was obtained from a man aged 18-30 years with Graves' hyperthyroidism.

In this sample, this clonotype turned up many times. DNA for the CDR3: TGTGCCAGCTCACCACCGGGCAGCGGGTCAGATACGCAGTATTTT. Its protein product is CASSPPGSGSDTQYF. V is TRBV18 and J is TRBJ2-3; maybe TRBD2 (6 bases). In germline, CDR1 is KGHSH, CDR2 LQKENI. The germline V and J ends were trimmed by 0 bases and 4 bases, with 11 bases remaining between them. The CDR3 sequence is 15 residues long.

This clonotype occurred a few times. This chain connects TRBV27 to TRBJ1-5; D gene uncertain. The ends were cut back, 6 bases at V and 0 bases at J, with 12 bases in the middle. The CDR3 covers 15 residues. Germline assignment: CDR1 MNHEY and CDR2 SMNVEV (reference sequence). The CDR3 loop reads CASRLFKYSNQPQHF. CDR3 DNA sequence: TGTGCCAGCAGACTGTTCAAATATAGCAATCAGCCCCAGCATTTT.

This clonotype was counted a single time. The junction and the germline gene differ at one end; a read error may be behind it. This chain connects TRBV15 to TRBJ2-2; TRBD2 aligns across 7 bases. Per the germline V gene, CDR1 is LNHNV and CDR2 is YYDKDF (reference sequence). The CDR3 is 17 amino acids. This chain's CDR3 is CATSSPLAEYNTGEPFF. The CDR3 nucleotides are TGTGCCACCAGCAGCCCTCTAGCGGAGTATAACACCGGGGAGCCGTTTTTT.

This clonotype was counted between two and nine times. The rearrangement uses TRBV5-1 and TRBJ2-7; D might be TRBD1 (6 bases). The ends were cut back, 4 bases at V and 2 bases at J, with 25 bases in the middle. This CDR3 spans 18 amino acids. Germline lookup yields CDR1 SGHRS and CDR2 YFSETQ. The DNA for the CDR3 is TGCGCCAGCAGCCCAGCATCCTCCGGTGCAGGGGTCGCCTACGAGCAGTACTTC. Residues: CASSPASSGAGVAYEQYF.

This clonotype has just a few counts. The chain combines TRBV24-1 with TRBJ2-1; D gene uncertain. V was pared by 3 bases and J by 0 bases, with 11 bases between. In germline, CDR1 is KGHDR, CDR2 SFDVKD. The length of the CDR3 is 16 residues. CDR3 sequence: CATSDVLSFSYNEQFF. DNA for the CDR3: TGTGCCACCAGTGATGTGCTATCCTTCTCCTACAATGAGCAGTTCTTC.

Comments on this clonotype: Just one base apart from a much larger clone, this may be a read error. The V gene is TRBV7-9, the J gene TRBJ1-1; 8 nucleotides match TRBD1. The CDR3 loop spans 13 amino acids. Germline V CDR1 and CDR2: SEHNR, FQNEAQ (reference sequence). V shed 6 bases, J shed 4 bases, and the junction held 4 bases outside the gene matches. CDR3 nucleotides: TGTGCCAGCAGGGGACAGGTGGGCACTGAAGCTTTCTTT. Protein: CASRGQVGTEAFF.

This rearrangement joins TRBV12-3 or TRBV12-4 to TRBJ2-4; either TRBD1 or TRBD2 may supply D (6 bases each). The V end lost 5 bases, the J end lost 0 bases, and 17 bases lay between the germline ends. This CDR3 is 17 amino acids long. The chain's CDR3 is CASSPVLGGLAKNIQYF. The DNA of the CDR3 is TGTGCCAGCAGTCCGGTCCTGGGGGGCCTAGCCAAAAACATTCAGTACTTC.

V gene TRBV28 combines with J gene TRBJ2-4; D is undetermined. The CDR3 has 14 residues. Trimming took 3 bases from V and 4 from J, leaving 10 bases between them. Germline V gene data show CDR1 as MDHEN and CDR2 as SYDVKM. This CDR3 is CASSFGQVKNIQYF. Here the CDR3 DNA reads TGTGCCAGCAGTTTCGGGCAGGTTAAAAACATTCAGTACTTC.

This clonotype was detected many times. The V and J genes are TRBV12-3 or TRBV12-4 and TRBJ2-6; D call uncertain. V gave up 5 bases and J gave up 1 base, with 9 bases separating them. The CDR3 is 15 residues long. The DNA for the CDR3 is TGTGCCAGCAGTGCATTGTTATCTGGGGCCAACGTCCTGACTTTC. Translating gives CASSALLSGANVLTF.

This clonotype has at least ten counts. The chain recombines TRBV7-9 with TRBJ2-2; TRBD2 matches at 11 bases. The CDR3 extends over 16 amino acids. CDR1 is SEHNR, CDR2 FQNEAQ, per germline (reference sequence). J lost 7 bases, V lost 5 bases, and 9 bases had no gene match. The CDR3 DNA follows: TGTGCCAGCAGCCCGCCGGGACTAGCGGTGCACGGGGAGCTGTTTTTT. This translates into CASSPPGLAVHGELFF. Full variable domain (outside the CDR3, taken from reference TRBV7-9 and TRBJ2-2): DTGVSQNPRHKITKRGQNVTFRCDPISEHNRLYWYRQTLGQGPEFLTYFQNEAQLEKSRLLSDRFSAERPKGSFSTLEIQRTEQGDSAMYLCASSPPGLAVHGELFFGEGSRLTVL.

Many counts were recorded for this clonotype. J is TRBJ1-2 and V is TRBV12-3 or TRBV12-4; D unclear. This CDR3 has 13 residues. The V gene lost 6 bases and the J gene lost 8 bases, with 16 bases spanning the gap. CDR3 protein: CASSLLGYWGYTF. The CDR3 DNA is TGTGCCAGCAGCCTTCTAGGGTACTGGGGCTACACCTTC.

The V and J genes are TRBV20-1 and TRBJ1-1; D is uncertain. CDR3 length equals 13 residues. Germline V gene sequence: CDR1 DFQATT, CDR2 SNEGSKA (reference sequence). Trimming left V 3 bases short and J 1 base short, with 9 bases between. The CDR3 here is CSARAATNTEAFF. The CDR3 nucleotides read TGCAGTGCTAGGGCGGCTACGAACACTGAAGCTTTCTTT.

This chain joins TRBV4-2 and TRBJ2-7; TRBD2 matches at 9 bases. Germline CDR1 and CDR2: LGHNA and YNFKEQ. The CDR3 extends over 14 amino acids. Losses at the gene ends were 6 bases for V and 3 bases for J; bases not matched to a gene: 6. CDR3 DNA: TGTGCCAGCAGTCGACTAGCGGCCAACTACGAGCAGTACTTC. Its protein product is CASSRLAANYEQYF.

This chain joins TRBV6-1 and TRBJ2-4; 11 bases fit TRBD2. Germline V gene data show CDR1 as MNHNS and CDR2 as SASEGT. The CDR3 has 14 residues. J gave up 10 bases and V 1 base, and 3 bases lay outside the gene matches. CDR3 DNA sequence: TGTGCCAGCAGTGAAGGACGACTAGCGGGGATTCAGTACTTC. This sequence encodes CASSEGRLAGIQYF.

This clonotype occurred many times. The J gene is TRBJ1-1, the V gene TRBV28; D call uncertain. The ends were cut back, 9 bases at V and 1 base at J, with 9 bases in the middle. The germline gives CDR1 MDHEN, CDR2 SYDVKM. This CDR3 comprises 12 residues. CDR3: CARLATNTEAFF. The CDR3 DNA reads as TGTGCCAGATTAGCGACGAACACTGAAGCTTTCTTT.

Remarks on this clonotype: A much larger clone differs by one base, so this may be a read error. The chain is built from TRBV11-2 and TRBJ1-5, with D possibly matching TRBD1 (6 bases). Per germline, CDR1 SGHAT and CDR2 FQNNGV. The CDR3 has 13 amino acids. CDR3 nucleotides: TGTGCCAGCAGCCCGACGGGGGCTCAGCCCCGGCATTTT. Translation: CASSPTGAQPRHF.

This clonotype was found many times. The chain joins TRBV20-1 to TRBJ1-2, with TRBD1 identical over 7 bases. The CDR3 runs 11 residues. The V and J ends lost 5 bases and 3 bases, in that order; junction bases with no gene match: 0. CDR1 DFQATT and CDR2 SNEGSKA come from the germline V gene (reference sequence). The CDR3 DNA reads as TGCAGTGCTCAGGGGGACTATGGCTACACCTTC. Encoded protein: CSAQGDYGYTF.